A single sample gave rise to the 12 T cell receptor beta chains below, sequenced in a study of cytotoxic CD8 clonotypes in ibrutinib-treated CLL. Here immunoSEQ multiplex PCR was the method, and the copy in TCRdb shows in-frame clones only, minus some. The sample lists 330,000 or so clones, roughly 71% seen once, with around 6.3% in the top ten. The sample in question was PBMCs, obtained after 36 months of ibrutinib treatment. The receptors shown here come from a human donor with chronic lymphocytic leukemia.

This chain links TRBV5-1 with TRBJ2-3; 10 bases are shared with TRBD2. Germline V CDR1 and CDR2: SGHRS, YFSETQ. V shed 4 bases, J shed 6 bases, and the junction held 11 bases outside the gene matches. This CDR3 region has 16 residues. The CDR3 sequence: CASSGGGLAEPDTQYF. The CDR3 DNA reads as TGCGCCAGCAGCGGAGGAGGACTAGCGGAGCCGGATACGCAGTATTTT.

The CDR3 spells CASSLATGQGRGYTF. CDR3 sequence (DNA): TGCGCCAGCAGCTTGGCGACAGGACAGGGGAGAGGCTACACCTTC. The rearrangement uses TRBV5-1 and TRBJ1-2; the match to TRBD1 covers 9 bases. V lost 0 bases and J lost 8; bases outside the gene matches: 8. The germline CDR1 and CDR2 sequences are SGHRS and YFSETQ. The CDR3 extends over 15 amino acids.

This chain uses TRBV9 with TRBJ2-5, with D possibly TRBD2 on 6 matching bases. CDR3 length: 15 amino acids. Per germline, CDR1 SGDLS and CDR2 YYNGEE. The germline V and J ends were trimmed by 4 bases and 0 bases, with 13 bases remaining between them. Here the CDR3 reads CASSPLAYYQETQYF. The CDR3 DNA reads TGTGCCAGCAGCCCGCTAGCGTACTACCAAGAGACCCAGTACTTC. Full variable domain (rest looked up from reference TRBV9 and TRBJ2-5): DSGVTQTPKHLITATGQRVTLRCSPRSGDLSVYWYQQSLDQGLQFLIQYYNGEERAKGNILERFSAQQFPDLHSELNLSSLELGDSALYFCASSPLAYYQETQYFGPGTRLLVL.

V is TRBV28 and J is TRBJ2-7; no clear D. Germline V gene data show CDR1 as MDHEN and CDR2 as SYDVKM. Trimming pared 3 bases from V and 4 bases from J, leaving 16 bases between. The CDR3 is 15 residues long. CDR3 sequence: CASSFLVSDHYEQYF. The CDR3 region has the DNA TGTGCCAGCAGTTTCTTAGTATCCGACCATTACGAGCAGTACTTC.

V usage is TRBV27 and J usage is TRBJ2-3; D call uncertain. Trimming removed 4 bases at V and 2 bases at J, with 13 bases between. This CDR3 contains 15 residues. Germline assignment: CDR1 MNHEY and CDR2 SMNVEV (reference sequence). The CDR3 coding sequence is TGTGCCAGCAGTTGGGATGGATCCATCACAGATACGCAGTATTTT. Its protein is CASSWDGSITDTQYF.

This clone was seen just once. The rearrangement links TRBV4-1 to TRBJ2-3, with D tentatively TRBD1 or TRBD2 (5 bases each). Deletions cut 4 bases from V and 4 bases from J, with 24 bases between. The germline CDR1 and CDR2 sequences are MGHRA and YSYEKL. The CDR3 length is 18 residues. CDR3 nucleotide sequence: TGCGCCAGCAGCCTCTCCCCGGCCCCGGGGCCCTGGGCAGATACGCAGTATTTT. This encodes CASSLSPAPGPWADTQYF.

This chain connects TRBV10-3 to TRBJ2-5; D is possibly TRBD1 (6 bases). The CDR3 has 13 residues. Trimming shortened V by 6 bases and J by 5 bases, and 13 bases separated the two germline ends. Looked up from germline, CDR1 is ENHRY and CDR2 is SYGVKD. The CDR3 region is CAIRNNRDETQYF. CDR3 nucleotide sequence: TGTGCCATCAGGAATAACAGGGACGAGACCCAGTACTTC.

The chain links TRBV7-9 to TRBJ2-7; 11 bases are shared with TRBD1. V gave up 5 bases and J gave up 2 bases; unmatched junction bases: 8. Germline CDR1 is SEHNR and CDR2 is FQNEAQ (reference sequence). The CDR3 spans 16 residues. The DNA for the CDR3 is TGTGCCAGCAGCAAGCTTCCGGGACAGGGGGCCTACGAGCAGTACTTC. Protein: CASSKLPGQGAYEQYF.

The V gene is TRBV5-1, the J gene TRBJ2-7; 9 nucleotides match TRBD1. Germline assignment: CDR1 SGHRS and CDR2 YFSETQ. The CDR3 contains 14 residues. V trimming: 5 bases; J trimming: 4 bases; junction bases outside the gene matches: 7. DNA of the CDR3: TGCGCCAGCAGTAGGGACAGGGACGGGTACGAGCAGTACTTC. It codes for CASSRDRDGYEQYF.

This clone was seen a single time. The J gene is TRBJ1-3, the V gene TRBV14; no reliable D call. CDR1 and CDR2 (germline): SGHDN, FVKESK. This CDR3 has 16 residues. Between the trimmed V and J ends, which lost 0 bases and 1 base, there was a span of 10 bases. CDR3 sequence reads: CASSQDETWSGNTIYF. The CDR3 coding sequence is TGTGCCAGCAGCCAAGATGAGACATGGTCTGGAAACACCATATATTTT.

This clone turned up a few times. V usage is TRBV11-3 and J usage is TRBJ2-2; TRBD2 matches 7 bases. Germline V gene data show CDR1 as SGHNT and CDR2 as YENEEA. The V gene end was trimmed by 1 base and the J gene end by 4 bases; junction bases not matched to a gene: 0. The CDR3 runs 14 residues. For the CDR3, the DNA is TGTGCCAGCAGCTTAGGACTAGCCACCGGGGAGCTGTTTTTT. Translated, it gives CASSLGLATGELFF.

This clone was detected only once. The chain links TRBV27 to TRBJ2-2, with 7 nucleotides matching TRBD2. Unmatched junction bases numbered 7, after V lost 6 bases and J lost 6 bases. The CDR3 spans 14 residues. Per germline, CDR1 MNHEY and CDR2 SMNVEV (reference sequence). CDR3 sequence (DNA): TGTGCCAGCAGGCCTAGCGGCCGACCCGGGGAGCTGTTTTTT. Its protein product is CASRPSGRPGELFF.